One sample yielded the 5 T cell receptor beta chains listed below, sequenced in a study of CD8 T cells in ankylosing spondylitis. TCRdb recomputed calls from the 5' RACE reads with MiXCR, one row per CDR3 protein. The repertoire includes roughly 250,000 distinct CDR3 sequences, roughly 8.6% of them detected once, and nearly 7% sits in the top ten. Sequences were obtained from blood, either unsorted or a sorted T cell fraction (not recorded which). Every receptor here comes from a male donor with ankylosing spondylitis or in good health (not recorded which).

This chain links TRBV30 with TRBJ2-1, with D possibly TRBD2 on 5 matching bases. V was cut by 3 bases and J by 4 bases, with 16 bases left in between. Germline V CDR1 and CDR2: GTSNPN, SVGIG (reference sequence). The CDR3 loop spans 15 amino acids. The CDR3: CAWSVGSGPYNEQFF. The CDR3 coding sequence is TGTGCCTGGAGCGTCGGAAGCGGCCCTTACAATGAGCAGTTCTTC.

This clonotype appeared many times. The genes are TRBV5-6 and TRBJ2-1; 8 positions match TRBD2. Germline V gene data show CDR1 as SGHDT and CDR2 as YYEEEE. This CDR3 spans 15 amino acids. J was trimmed by 4 bases and V by 4 bases; bases with no gene match: 7. CDR3 region: CASSTGLARYNEQFF. The DNA for the CDR3 is TGTGCCAGCAGCACCGGACTAGCCAGATACAATGAGCAGTTCTTC.

This clonotype showed up many times. The chain couples TRBV15 to TRBJ2-5; D may be TRBD1 or TRBD2 (5 bases each). Germline values: CDR1 LNHNV, CDR2 YYDKDF (reference sequence). CDR3 size: 13 residues. The V end was cut by 5 bases, the J end by 5 bases, with 12 bases between. The CDR3 spells CATSSWGGETQYF. As DNA, the CDR3 is TGTGCCACCAGCTCTTGGGGCGGGGAGACCCAGTACTTC.

In its sample, this clonotype was seen many times. The rearrangement joins TRBV5-1 to TRBJ1-2; D is unresolved. Germline lookup yields CDR1 SGHRS and CDR2 YFSETQ. CDR3 length: 15 amino acids. The ends were cut back, 0 bases at V and 0 bases at J, with 9 bases in the middle. The CDR3: CASSLERATNYGYTF. CDR3 coding DNA: TGCGCCAGCAGCTTGGAGAGGGCAACTAACTATGGCTACACCTTC. Complete variable domain (other parts from reference TRBV5-1 and TRBJ1-2): KAGVTQTPRYLIKTRGQQVTLSCSPISGHRSVSWYQQTPGQGLQFLFEYFSETQRNKGNFPGRFSGRQFSNSRSEMNVSTLELGDSALYLCASSLERATNYGYTFGSGTRLTVV.

This clonotype was detected many times. The V gene is TRBV12-3 or TRBV12-4, the J gene TRBJ1-2, with D possibly being TRBD1 (6 bases). This CDR3 region has 15 residues. Trimming took 3 bases from V and 8 from J, leaving 19 bases between them. The CDR3 here is CASSLAGTGGSGYTF. As DNA, the CDR3 is TGTGCCAGCAGTTTGGCCGGGACTGGGGGCTCGGGCTACACCTTC.